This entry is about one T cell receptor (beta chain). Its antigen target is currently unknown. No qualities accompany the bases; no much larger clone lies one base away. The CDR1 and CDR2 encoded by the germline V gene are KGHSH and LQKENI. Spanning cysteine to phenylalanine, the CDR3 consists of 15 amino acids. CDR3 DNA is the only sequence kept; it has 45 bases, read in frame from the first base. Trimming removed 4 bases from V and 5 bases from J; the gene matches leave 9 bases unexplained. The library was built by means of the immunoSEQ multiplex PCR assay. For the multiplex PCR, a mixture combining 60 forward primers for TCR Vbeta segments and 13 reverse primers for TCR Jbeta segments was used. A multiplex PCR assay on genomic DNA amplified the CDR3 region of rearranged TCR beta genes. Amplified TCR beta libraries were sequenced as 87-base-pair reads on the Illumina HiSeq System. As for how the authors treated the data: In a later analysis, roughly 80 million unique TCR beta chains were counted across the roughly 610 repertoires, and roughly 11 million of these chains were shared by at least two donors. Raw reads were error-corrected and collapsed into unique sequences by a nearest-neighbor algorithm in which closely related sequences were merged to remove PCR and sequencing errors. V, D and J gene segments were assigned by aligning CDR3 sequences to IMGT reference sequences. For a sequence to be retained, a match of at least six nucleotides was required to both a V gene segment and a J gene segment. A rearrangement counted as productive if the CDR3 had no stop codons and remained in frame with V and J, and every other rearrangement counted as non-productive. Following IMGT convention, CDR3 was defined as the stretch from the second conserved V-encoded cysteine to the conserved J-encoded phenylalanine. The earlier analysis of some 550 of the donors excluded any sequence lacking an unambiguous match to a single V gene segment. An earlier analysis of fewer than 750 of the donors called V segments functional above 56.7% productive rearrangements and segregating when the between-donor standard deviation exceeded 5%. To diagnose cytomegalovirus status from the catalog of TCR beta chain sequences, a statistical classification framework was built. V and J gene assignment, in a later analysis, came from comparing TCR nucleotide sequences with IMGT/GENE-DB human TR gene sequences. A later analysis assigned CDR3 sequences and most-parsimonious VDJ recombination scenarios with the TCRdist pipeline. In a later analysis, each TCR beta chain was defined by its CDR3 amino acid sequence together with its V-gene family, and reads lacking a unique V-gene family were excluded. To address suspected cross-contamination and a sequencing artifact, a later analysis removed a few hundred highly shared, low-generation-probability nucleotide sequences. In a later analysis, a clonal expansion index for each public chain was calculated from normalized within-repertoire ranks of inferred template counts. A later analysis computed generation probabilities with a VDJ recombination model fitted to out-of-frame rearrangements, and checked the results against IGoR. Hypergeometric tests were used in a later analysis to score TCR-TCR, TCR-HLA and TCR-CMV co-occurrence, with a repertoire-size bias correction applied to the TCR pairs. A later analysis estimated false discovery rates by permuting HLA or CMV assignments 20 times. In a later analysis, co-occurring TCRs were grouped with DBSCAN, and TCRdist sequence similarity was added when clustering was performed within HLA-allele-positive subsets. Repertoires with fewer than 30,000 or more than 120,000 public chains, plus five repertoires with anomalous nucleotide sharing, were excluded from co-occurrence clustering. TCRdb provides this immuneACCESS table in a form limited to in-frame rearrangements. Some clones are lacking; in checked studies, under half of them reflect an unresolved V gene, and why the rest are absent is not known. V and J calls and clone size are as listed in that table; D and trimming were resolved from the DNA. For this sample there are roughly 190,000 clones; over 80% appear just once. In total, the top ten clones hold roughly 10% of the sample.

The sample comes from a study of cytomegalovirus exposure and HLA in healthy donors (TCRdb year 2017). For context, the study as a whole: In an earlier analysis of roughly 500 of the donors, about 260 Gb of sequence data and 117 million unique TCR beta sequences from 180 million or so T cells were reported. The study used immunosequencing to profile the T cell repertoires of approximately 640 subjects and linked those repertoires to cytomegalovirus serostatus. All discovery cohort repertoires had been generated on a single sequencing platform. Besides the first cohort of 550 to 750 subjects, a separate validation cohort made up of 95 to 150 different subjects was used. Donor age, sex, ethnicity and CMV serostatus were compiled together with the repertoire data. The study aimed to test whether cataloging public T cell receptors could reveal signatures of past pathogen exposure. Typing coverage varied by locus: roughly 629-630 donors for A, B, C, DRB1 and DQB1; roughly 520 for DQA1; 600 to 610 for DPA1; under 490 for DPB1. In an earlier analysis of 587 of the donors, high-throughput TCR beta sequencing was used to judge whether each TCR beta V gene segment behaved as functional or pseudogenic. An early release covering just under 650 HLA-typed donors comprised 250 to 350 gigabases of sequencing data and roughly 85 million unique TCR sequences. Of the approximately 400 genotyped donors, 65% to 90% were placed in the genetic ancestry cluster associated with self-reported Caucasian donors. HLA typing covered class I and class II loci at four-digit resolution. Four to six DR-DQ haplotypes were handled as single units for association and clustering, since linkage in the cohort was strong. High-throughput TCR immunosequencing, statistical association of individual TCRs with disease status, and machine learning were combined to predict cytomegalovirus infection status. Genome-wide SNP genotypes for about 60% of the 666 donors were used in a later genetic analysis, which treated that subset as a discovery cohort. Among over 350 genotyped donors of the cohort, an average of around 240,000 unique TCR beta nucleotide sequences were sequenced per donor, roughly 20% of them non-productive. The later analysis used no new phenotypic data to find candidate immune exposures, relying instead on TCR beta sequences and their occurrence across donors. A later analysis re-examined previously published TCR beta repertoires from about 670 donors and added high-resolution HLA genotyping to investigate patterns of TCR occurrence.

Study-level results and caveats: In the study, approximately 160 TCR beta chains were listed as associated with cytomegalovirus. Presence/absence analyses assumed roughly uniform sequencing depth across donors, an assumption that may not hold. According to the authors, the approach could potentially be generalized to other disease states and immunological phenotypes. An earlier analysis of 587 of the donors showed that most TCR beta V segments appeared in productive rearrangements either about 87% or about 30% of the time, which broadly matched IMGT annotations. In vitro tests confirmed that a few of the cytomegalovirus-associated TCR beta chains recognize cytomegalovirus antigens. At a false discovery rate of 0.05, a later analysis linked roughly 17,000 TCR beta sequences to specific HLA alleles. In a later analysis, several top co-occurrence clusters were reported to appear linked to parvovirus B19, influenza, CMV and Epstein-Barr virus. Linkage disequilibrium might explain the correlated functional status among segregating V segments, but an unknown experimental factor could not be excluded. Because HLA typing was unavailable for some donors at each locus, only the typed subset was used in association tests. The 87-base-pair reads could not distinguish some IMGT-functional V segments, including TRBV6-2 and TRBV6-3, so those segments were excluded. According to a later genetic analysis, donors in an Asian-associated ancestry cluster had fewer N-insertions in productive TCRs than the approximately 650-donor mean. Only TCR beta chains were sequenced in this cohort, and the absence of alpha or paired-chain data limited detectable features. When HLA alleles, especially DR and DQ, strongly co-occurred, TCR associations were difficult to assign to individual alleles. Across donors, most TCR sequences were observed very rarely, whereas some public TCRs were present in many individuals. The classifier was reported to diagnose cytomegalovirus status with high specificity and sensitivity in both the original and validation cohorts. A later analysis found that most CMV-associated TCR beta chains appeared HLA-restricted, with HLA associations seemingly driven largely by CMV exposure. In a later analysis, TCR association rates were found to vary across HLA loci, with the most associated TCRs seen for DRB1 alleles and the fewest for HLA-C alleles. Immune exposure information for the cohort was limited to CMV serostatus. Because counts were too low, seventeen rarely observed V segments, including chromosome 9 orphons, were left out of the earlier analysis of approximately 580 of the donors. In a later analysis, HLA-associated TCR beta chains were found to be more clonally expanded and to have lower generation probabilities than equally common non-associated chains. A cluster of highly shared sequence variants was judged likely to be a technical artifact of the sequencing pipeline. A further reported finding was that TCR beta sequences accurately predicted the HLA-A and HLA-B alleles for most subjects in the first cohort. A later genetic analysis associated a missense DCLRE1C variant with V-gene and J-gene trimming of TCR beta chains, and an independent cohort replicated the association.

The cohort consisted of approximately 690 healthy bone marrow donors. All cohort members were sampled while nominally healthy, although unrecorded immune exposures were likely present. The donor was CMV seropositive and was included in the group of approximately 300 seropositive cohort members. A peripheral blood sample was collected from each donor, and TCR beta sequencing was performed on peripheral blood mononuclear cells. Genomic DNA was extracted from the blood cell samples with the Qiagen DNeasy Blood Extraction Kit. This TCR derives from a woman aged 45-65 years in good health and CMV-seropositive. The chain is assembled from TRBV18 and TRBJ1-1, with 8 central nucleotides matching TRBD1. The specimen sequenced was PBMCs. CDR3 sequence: CASSQGQGMRTEAFF. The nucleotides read TGTGCCAGCTCACAAGGACAGGGAATGAGGACTGAAGCTTTCTTT.